The 16 T cell receptor beta chains in this list originate from one sample, sequenced in a study of blood T cell repertoires in COVID-19. The method was immunoSEQ multiplex PCR; TCRdb's version includes in-frame clones alone and lacks a portion of them. The sample carries 150,000 to 180,000 clones, about 85% recorded once. The sample comprised peripheral blood. These receptors all stem from a man aged 55 to 70 with COVID-19, enrolled during active disease.

The chain recombines TRBV19 with TRBJ1-2; perhaps TRBD1 as D (5 bases). This CDR3 is built from 16 residues. Germline V gene lookup returns CDR1 LNHDA and CDR2 SQIVND (reference sequence). V was shortened by 6 bases and J by 4 bases, with 21 bases between the two germline ends. CDR3 nucleotide sequence: TGTGCCAGTAGATCGGCAGGTCGGGGGACTCTCTATGGCTACACCTTC. It is translated as CASRSAGRGTLYGYTF.

Worth noting for this clone: Other nucleotide sequences in the sample specify the same CDR3. V usage is TRBV24-1 and J usage is TRBJ2-2, with 9 positions matching TRBD1. The CDR3 is 14 residues long. Looked up from germline, CDR1 is KGHDR and CDR2 is SFDVKD. V was pared by 9 bases and J by 3 bases, with 4 bases of the junction left unmatched. The CDR3: CATRGQGYTGELFF. The CDR3 DNA reads TGTGCCACCCGGGGACAGGGATACACCGGGGAGCTGTTTTTT.

The V call is TRBV5-1, the J call TRBJ2-7; D unresolved. Germline V gene data show CDR1 as SGHRS and CDR2 as YFSETQ. This CDR3 region has 13 residues. The germline V and J ends were trimmed by 0 bases and 5 bases, with 9 bases remaining between them. Written as DNA, the CDR3 is TGCGCCAGCAGCTTGGTGGTTGACAACGAGCAGTACTTC. It encodes CASSLVVDNEQYF.

This chain uses TRBV2 with TRBJ1-2, with TRBD1 matching over 8 bases. The CDR3 contains 15 residues. Germline V gene sequence: CDR1 SNHLY, CDR2 FYNNEI. Trimming removed 3 bases from V and 8 bases from J; junction bases left unmatched: 11. The DNA for the CDR3 is TGTGCCAGCAGTGAGAAGGCAGGGGGCATCGACGGCTACACCTTC. Translating it yields CASSEKAGGIDGYTF.

The chain uses TRBV5-1 and TRBJ2-7, with D perhaps matching TRBD2 (6 bases). Trimming shortened V by 5 bases and J by 3 bases, and 18 bases separated the two germline ends. CDR1 and CDR2 from the germline V gene are SGHRS and YFSETQ. The CDR3 is 15 amino acids. The chain's CDR3 is CASSPSGLASYEQYF. Written as DNA, the CDR3 is TGCGCCAGCAGTCCCTCCGGGCTAGCGAGCTACGAGCAGTACTTC. Looking up the rest from reference TRBV5-1 and TRBJ2-7 gives the full variable domain: KAGVTQTPRYLIKTRGQQVTLSCSPISGHRSVSWYQQTPGQGLQFLFEYFSETQRNKGNFPGRFSGRQFSNSRSEMNVSTLELGDSALYLCASSPSGLASYEQYFGPGTRLTVT.

This chain joins TRBV6-6 and TRBJ1-1; D is unresolved. The V gene lost 8 bases and the J gene lost 2 bases, with 3 bases spanning the gap. The length of the CDR3 is 10 residues. Germline lookup yields CDR1 MNHNY and CDR2 SVGAGI (reference sequence). CDR3 in amino acids: CASRNTEAFF. DNA for the CDR3: TGTGCCAGCCGTAACACTGAAGCTTTCTTT.

The genes are TRBV7-8 and TRBJ1-5, with a tentative D call TRBD1 (6 bases). From germline, CDR1 is SGHVS and CDR2 FQNEAQ. V dropped 1 base and J dropped 10 bases, with 17 bases sitting between them. The CDR3 spans 15 residues. The CDR3 DNA is TGTGCCAGCAGCTTAGTATGGCAGGGGTCTAATCCCCAGCATTTT. Protein: CASSLVWQGSNPQHF. Drawing the rest from reference TRBV7-8 and TRBJ1-5, the complete variable domain is GAGVSQSPRYKVAKRGQDVALRCDPISGHVSLFWYQQALGQGPEFLTYFQNEAQLDKSGLPSDRFFAERPEGSVSTLKIQRTQQEDSAVYLCASSLVWQGSNPQHFGDGTRLSIL.

The chain is built from TRBV7-8 and TRBJ1-2; no firm D call. Germline lookup yields CDR1 SGHVS and CDR2 FQNEAQ. V shed 0 bases and J shed 4 bases, with 24 bases lying between them. The CDR3 length is 19 residues. In nucleotides, the CDR3 is TGTGCCAGCAGCTTAGCCGCGGCTTCCCTGAATAACGGCGGCTATGGCTACACCTTC. Protein: CASSLAAASLNNGGYGYTF.

The chain joins TRBV7-9 to TRBJ1-4; weak D call: TRBD1 (5 bases). The V gene lost 6 bases and the J gene lost 2 bases, with 13 bases spanning the gap. The CDR3 spans 15 residues. Per germline, CDR1 SEHNR and CDR2 FQNEAQ (reference sequence). The CDR3 DNA is TGTGCCAGCAGGGAGACAAGGGGCACTAATGAAAAACTGTTTTTT. Residues: CASRETRGTNEKLFF.

This clone was detected only a few times. This chain uses TRBV5-1 with TRBJ1-1; 7 bases agree with TRBD1. In germline, CDR1 is SGHRS, CDR2 YFSETQ. The CDR3 length is 14 residues. Losses at the gene ends were 2 bases for V and 2 bases for J; bases not matched to a gene: 3. The CDR3 DNA is TGCGCCAGCAGCTTACAGGGGATTAACACTGAAGCTTTCTTT. As protein: CASSLQGINTEAFF.

The chain uses TRBV11-3 and TRBJ1-1, with D possibly being TRBD1 (5 bases). The V gene lost 5 bases and the J gene lost 0 bases, with 13 bases spanning the gap. The CDR3 has 15 residues. CDR1 SGHNT and CDR2 YENEEA come from the germline V gene. The CDR3 DNA follows: TGTGCCAGCAGCAACGCCGGGGGGGTGAACACTGAAGCTTTCTTT. It is translated as CASSNAGGVNTEAFF. The full variable domain, completed using reference TRBV11-3 and TRBJ1-1, is EAGVVQSPRYKIIEKKQPVAFWCNPISGHNTLYWYLQNLGQGPELLIRYENEEAVDDSQLPKDRFSAERLKGVDSTLKIQPAELGDSAVYLCASSNAGGVNTEAFFGQGTRLTVV.

The CDR3 here is CASSQDGRVRGGYTF. The CDR3 DNA reads TGTGCCAGCAGCCAAGATGGCAGGGTTCGTGGCGGCTACACCTTC. V is TRBV11-1 and J is TRBJ1-2; tentatively, D is TRBD1 (5 bases). The CDR3 is made up of 15 amino acids. Germline lookup yields CDR1 SGHAT and CDR2 FQDESV (reference sequence). V dropped 5 bases and J dropped 8 bases, with 21 bases sitting between them.

V gene TRBV2 combines with J gene TRBJ1-2; TRBD1 aligns across 10 bases. This CDR3 has 14 residues. Losses at the gene ends were 10 bases for V and 4 bases for J; bases not matched to a gene: 9. Germline CDR1 is SNHLY and CDR2 is FYNNEI. The CDR3: CATPTGTGVYGYTF. The DNA of the CDR3 is TGTGCCACCCCGACCGGGACAGGGGTCTATGGCTACACCTTC.

The CDR3 DNA is TGTGCCAGCTCACCTGATTCGGACTTGCAAGAGACCCAGTACTTC. It translates to CASSPDSDLQETQYF. The chain uses TRBV18 and TRBJ2-5, with D maybe TRBD2 (5 bases). Trimming removed 3 bases from V and 2 bases from J, with 13 bases in between. The CDR3 consists of 15 residues. CDR1 is KGHSH, CDR2 LQKENI, per germline.

V gene TRBV30 combines with J gene TRBJ1-2, with 7 bases lining up with TRBD1. This CDR3 has 14 residues. With V trimmed by 5 bases and J by 4 bases, 10 bases remained unmatched. CDR1 and CDR2 from the germline V gene are GTSNPN and SVGIG (reference sequence). Written as DNA, the CDR3 is TGTGCCTGGGCGAAGGGGGCAGGGGTCTATGGCTACACCTTC. Its translation is CAWAKGAGVYGYTF.

J is TRBJ1-6 and V is TRBV2, with 8 bases identical to TRBD1. The CDR3 consists of 15 residues. Germline lookup yields CDR1 SNHLY and CDR2 FYNNEI. V was clipped by 4 bases and J by 9 bases; unmatched bases: 8. The CDR3 nucleotides are TGTGCCAGCAGTGCCGAGCAGGGGGCACGTTCACCCCTCCACTTT. It codes for CASSAEQGARSPLHF.